This TCR beta chain was recovered during a study of immune cell composition in non-small cell lung cancer. Study-wide points: Adenocarcinomas with higher top tumour-associated clone frequency had more reactive TILs. Squamous lung tumours showed higher top 10 clone scores and clonality than adenocarcinomas.

V shed 4 bases and J 8 bases; nucleotides not matched to a gene: 11. The CDR3 length is 15 residues. From germline, CDR1 is KGHSH and CDR2 LQKENI. As for this clone: Its target is unknown.

Method: immunoSEQ multiplex PCR; TCRdb's copy keeps in-frame clones and lacks some. The sample has about 3,100 clones; around 78% are singletons. The TCR comes from a human donor with non-small cell lung cancer. The V and J genes are TRBV18 and TRBJ1-2; 9 bases fit TRBD1. Material: lung tumor tissue. CDR3 amino acids: CASSRPGTGFGGYTF. CDR3 coding DNA: TGTGCCAGCTCACGTCCCGGGACAGGGTTTGGCGGCTACACCTTC.